The present TCR beta chain was sequenced within a study of cytomegalovirus exposure and HLA in healthy donors. Study background: Roughly 180 million T cells yielded fewer than 120 million unique TCR beta sequences in earlier analysis.

PCR used 60 Vbeta primers and 13 Jbeta primers. TCRdb's copy holds only in-frame clones and misses some; the assay was immunoSEQ multiplex PCR. The profile shows some 150,000 clones, roughly 77% of them singletons. Germline CDR1 is MNHEY and CDR2 is SVGAGI. V gave up 7 bases and J gave up 4 bases, with 6 bases separating them. The CDR3 is 11 amino acids. Although they were nominally healthy when sampled, donors likely had unrecorded immune exposures. This clonotype originated in a woman in her thirties in good health and CMV-seronegative. Sequenced: PBMCs. The chain uses TRBV6-5 and TRBJ2-3, with a possible D match to TRBD2 (5 bases). Here the CDR3 DNA reads TGTGCCAGCACGAGGGCAGATACGCAGTATTTT. Translating gives CASTRADTQYF.